This T cell receptor beta chain was sequenced during a study of control samples from healthy donors and cancer patients. Generated by immunoSEQ multiplex PCR, the TCRdb table keeps only in-frame clones and is missing some. The sample carries 130,000 or so clones, around 87% recorded once. Germline V gives CDR1 SGHVS, CDR2 FQNEAQ. The CDR3 has 14 residues. The V end was cut by 7 bases, the J end by 0 bases, with 9 bases between. Sequenced input: blood. The rearrangement links TRBV7-8 to TRBJ2-2; D gene unclear. This TCR was sampled from a man aged 35-49 years in good health. CDR3 DNA sequence: TGTGCCAGCACCGCTTTGTCGAACACCGGGGAGCTGTTTTTT. This translates into CASTALSNTGELFF.